This TCR beta chain was captured by sequencing in a study of monozygotic twins with inflammatory bowel disease. Concerning this clonotype: Its target is not known.

The input for each TCR library was 3500 ng of total RNA. Reprocessing the 5' RACE reads, TCRdb reports a single entry for every CDR3 protein and omits DNA. The listing contains 400,000 or so distinct CDR3 sequences. This CDR3 is 12 amino acids long. Germline CDR1 is SNHLY and CDR2 is FYNNEI. Study-level results: The study supported no single strong signal or clonotype linked to IBD. The analysis did not separate different T cell subtypes. Repertoire similarity was not found to differ between concordant and discordant twins, possibly from limited power.

This receptor was identified in a human donor with ulcerative colitis or Crohn's disease, or a healthy co-twin of an affected twin (not recorded which). The sample comprised blood. The chain has TRBV2 and TRBJ2-5. The CDR3: CASSYTRETQYF.